This TCR beta chain was captured in a study of early T cells in non-severe SARS-CoV-2 infection. About the research overall: Sequencing was performed on bulk RNA from unsorted whole blood, leaving chains unpaired.

Researchers tagged individual cDNA molecules with unique molecular identifiers. Via MiXCR, TCRdb re-called the 5' RACE reads, giving one row per CDR3 protein. The sample records nearly 45,000 distinct CDR3 sequences, roughly 11% being singletons. Trimming removed 5 bases from V and 0 bases from J, with 14 bases in between. The CDR3 is made up of 15 amino acids. Germline V gene sequence: CDR1 SEHNR, CDR2 FQNEAQ (reference sequence). There are a few counts of this clonotype. The receptor comes from an adult who was a healthcare worker with PCR-confirmed SARS-CoV-2 infection or an uninfected control (not recorded which). The sequencing input was whole blood. The chain combines TRBV7-9 with TRBJ2-7; unclear D gene. CDR3 bases: TGTGCCAGCAGCCTCAACAGAGCTAGCTCCTACGAGCAGTACTTC. It yields the protein CASSLNRASSYEQYF.